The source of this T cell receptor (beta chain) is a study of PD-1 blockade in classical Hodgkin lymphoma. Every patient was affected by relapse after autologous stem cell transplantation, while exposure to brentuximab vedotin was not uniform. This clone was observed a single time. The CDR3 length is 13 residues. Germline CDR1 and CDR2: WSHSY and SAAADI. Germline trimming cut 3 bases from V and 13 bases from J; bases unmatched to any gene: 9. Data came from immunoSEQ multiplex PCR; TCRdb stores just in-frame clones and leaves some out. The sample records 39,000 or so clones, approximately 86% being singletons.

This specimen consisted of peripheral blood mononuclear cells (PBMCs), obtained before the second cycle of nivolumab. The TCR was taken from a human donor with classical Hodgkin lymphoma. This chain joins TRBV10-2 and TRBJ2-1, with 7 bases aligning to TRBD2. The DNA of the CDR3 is TGCGCCAGCAGTGAAATCGGGGGGAGCTTCCAGTTCTTC. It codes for CASSEIGGSFQFF.